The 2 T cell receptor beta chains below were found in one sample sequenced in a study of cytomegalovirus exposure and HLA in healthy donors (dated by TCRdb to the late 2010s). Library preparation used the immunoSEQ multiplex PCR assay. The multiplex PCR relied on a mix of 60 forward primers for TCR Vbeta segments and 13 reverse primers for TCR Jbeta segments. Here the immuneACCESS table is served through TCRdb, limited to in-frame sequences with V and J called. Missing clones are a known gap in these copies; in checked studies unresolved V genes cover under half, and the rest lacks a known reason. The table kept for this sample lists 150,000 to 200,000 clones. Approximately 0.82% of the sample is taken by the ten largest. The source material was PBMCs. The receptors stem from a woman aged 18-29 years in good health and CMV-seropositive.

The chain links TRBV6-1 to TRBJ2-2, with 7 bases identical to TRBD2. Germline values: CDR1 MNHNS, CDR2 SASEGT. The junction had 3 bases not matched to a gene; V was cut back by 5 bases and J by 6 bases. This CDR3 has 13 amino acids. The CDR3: CASSPSGAGELFF. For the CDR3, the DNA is TGTGCCAGCAGTCCGAGCGGGGCCGGGGAGCTGTTTTTT.

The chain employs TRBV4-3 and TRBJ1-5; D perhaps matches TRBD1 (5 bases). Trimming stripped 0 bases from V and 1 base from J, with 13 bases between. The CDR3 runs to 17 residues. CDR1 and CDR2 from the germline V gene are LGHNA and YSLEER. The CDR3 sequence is CASSQDLGGWSNQPQHF. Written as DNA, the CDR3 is TGCGCCAGCAGCCAAGATTTGGGGGGTTGGAGCAATCAGCCCCAGCATTTT.